This TCR beta chain emerged from a study of shared clonotypes between healthy human individuals. Running of the assay took place at deep level. Using immunoSEQ multiplex PCR, the repertoire was profiled, and TCRdb retains in-frame clones only, with some absent. The table shows 400,000 or so clones, with approximately 96% occurring only once. About this clone: The antigen remains undetermined.

In germline, CDR1 is SGHTA, CDR2 FQGNSA. The V gene lost 0 bases and the J gene lost 0 bases, with 9 bases spanning the gap. CDR3 length equals 16 residues. Study-wide results and limits: Sorted-subset sequencing was shown by rarefaction to be incomplete despite large depth.

Sample: memory CD8+ T cells sorted from blood. Subset noted: CD45RO+ cells pooled with CCR7-negative TemRA cells. This clonotype was obtained from a man younger than 40 in good health. The chain couples TRBV7-2 to TRBJ2-4; D may be TRBD2 (7 bases). CDR3 sequence reads: CASSLARGGAKNIQYF. Written as DNA, the CDR3 is TGTGCCAGCAGCTTAGCAAGGGGGGGAGCCAAAAACATTCAGTACTTC.